This T cell receptor (beta chain) was found in a study of blood T cell repertoires in COVID-19 (dated by TCRdb to 2018 to 2021). A note on the overall study: Samples covering the acute and convalescent phases of COVID-19 were provided by collaborators in the United States, Italy and Spain. A freely available public database, intended as a resource for researchers studying the immune response to SARS-CoV-2, is where the repertoires were released. The sample metadata nearly always contained a de-identified subject ID, COVID-19 status, age in years and sex. The material from the prospective study consisted of cDNA or gDNA derived from T cells, B-cell-depleted T cells, or PBMCs. Where HLA class I and class II types were available, the types were taken from metadata supplied by the sample provider, not from assay-based typing. Deeply sampled blood TCRbeta repertoires from subjects exposed to, actively infected with, or recovered from COVID-19 were included in the dataset. Samples came from the ongoing ImmuneRACE study (first 160 participants) plus 1,254 subjects from 6 global collaborators. The paper as a whole reports these results and caveats: Clinical and demographic metadata were provided uncurated, with the amount varying by source and participant.

The germline V gene yields MGHRA for CDR1 and YSYEKL for CDR2. V is trimmed back by 1 base and J by 2 bases, and the junction contains 1 base that no gene match accounts for. The CDR3, cysteine through phenylalanine, is 14 amino acids long. Of all the DNA, just the CDR3 is kept, 42 bases in frame from base 1. A note on this clone: Its antigen target is currently unknown. Base qualities are not at hand, and no much larger clone is one base apart. The sample has other DNA sequences that encode this CDR3 too.

TCRbeta CDR3 regions were amplified from genomic DNA by means of the immunoSEQ Assay, a bias-controlled multiplex PCR. The original pipeline was this. The number of nucleated cells in each sample was estimated by amplification of reference gene primers within the assay. Sequence reads were collapsed and filtered to measure the absolute abundance of every unique TCRbeta CDR3 rearrangement. Productive Simpson clonality was computed per sample as the square root of Simpson's diversity index over productive rearrangements. TCRdb obtained this table from immuneACCESS and retained in-frame rearrangements with V and J assigned. These tables miss some clones; where compared with another copy, unresolved V genes account for less than half of the shortfall, and the remainder is unexplained. Clonal size and the V and J genes are those of that table, whereas D and trimming came from the DNA. Recorded for this sample are about 180,000 clones; approximately 85% of them occurred a single time. Over 7.5% of the sample is in the top ten clones.

Participants in the prospective study were enrolled through a virtual design, were aged roughly 18 to 100 years, and lived in roughly 24 United States geographic areas. To assign participants to cohorts, the prospective study relied on clinical history that participants themselves reported in a screening survey and a study questionnaire. Recovered participants in ImmuneRACE Cohort 3 were defined by two consecutive negative NP/OP PCR tests, clearance by a healthcare professional, or resolution of symptoms. Mobile phlebotomists in the prospective study collected whole blood, serum and a nasopharyngeal or oropharyngeal swab from every participant. Over a roughly 2-month period, participants in the prospective study had the option of providing additional blood draws and questionnaires. Blood samples from the prospective study were shipped frozen or at room temperature prior to DNA extraction.

This TCR came from a woman in her twenties or thirties who had recovered from COVID-19. Source material: PBMCs or T cells enriched from blood (not recorded which). The V gene is TRBV4-1 and the J gene is TRBJ2-7; 8 junctional bases match TRBD1. The base sequence is TGCGCCAGCAGCCAAGGACAGGGGACCTACGAGCAGTACTTC. It translates as CASSQGQGTYEQYF.